These T cell receptor beta chains were read from a single sample in a study of OX40 agonist ivuxolimab in advanced cancers. The table came from immunoSEQ multiplex PCR; TCRdb's copy has only in-frame clones and leaves some out. This table has 50,000 to 65,000 clones, nearly 90% appearing once. The sequenced sample was CD4+ or CD8+ T cells sorted from blood, obtained in a trial of the OX40 agonist ivuxolimab. These receptors all stem from an adult with an advanced solid tumor such as melanoma, head and neck, liver or kidney cancer. Each CDR3 is given with its conserved first and last residue. A D gene is named only where the DNA matches it firmly. Size tells how often a clone was seen (once, few, many) or the class of an expanded clone, and some rows leave it out.

clone_size,d_call,j_call,v_call,cdr3_nt,cdr3_aa
-,TRBD1,TRBJ2-6,TRBV10-3,TGTGCCATCGGCTCAGACAGGGCTGGGGCCAACGTCCTGACTTTC,CAIGSDRAGANVLTF
-,TRBD1,TRBJ2-1,TRBV30,TGTGCCTGGAGTCTTCCGCAGGGGGCGGACAATGAGCAGTTCTTC,CAWSLPQGADNEQFF
-,-,TRBJ2-5,TRBV6-5,TGTGCCAGCAGTTACCTGGAGGGGACCCAGTACTTC,CASSYLEGTQYF
-,TRBD1,TRBJ1-1,TRBV7-2,TGTGCCAGCAGCTTAGTCAGGGGGAGCGAAGCTTTCTTT,CASSLVRGSEAFF
-,-,TRBJ1-5,TRBV6-5,TGTGCCAGCAATGTACAGGACAATCAGCCCCAGCATTTT,CASNVQDNQPQHF
-,-,TRBJ1-4,TRBV6-6,TGTGCCAGCAGATTACCTAGGGAGAATGAAAAACTGTTTTTT,CASRLPRENEKLFF
-,-,TRBJ2-1,TRBV4-3,TGCGCCAGCAGCCAAGATGCCGCGAGCCGGGTATACAATGAGCAGTTCTTC,CASSQDAASRVYNEQFF
-,TRBD1,TRBJ2-1,TRBV7-7,TGTGCCAGCAGCCTCCAGGCCCTGACAGGGGGGATTGAGCAGTTCTTC,CASSLQALTGGIEQFF
once,-,TRBJ2-5,TRBV5-6,TGTGCCAGCAGCTTCCGGGCGGAGCAGTACTTC,CASSFRAEQYF
-,TRBD2,TRBJ2-1,TRBV28,TGTGCCATTGTGGGACTAGCGGAGACCAACTACAATGAGCAGTTCTTC,CAIVGLAETNYNEQFF
few,-,TRBJ2-1,TRBV11-2,TGTGCCAGCAGCTTAGTGGGTGGGGGTGAGCAGTTCTTC,CASSLVGGGEQFF
-,-,TRBJ2-3,TRBV7-8,TGTGCCAGCAGCTTATTGGGCAGGGGCACAGATACGCAGTATTTT,CASSLLGRGTDTQYF
-,TRBD2,TRBJ2-1,TRBV27,TGTGCCAGCAGTTTACGGGGGACTAGCGGGAGAACGGTCTCCTACAATGAGCAGTTCTTC,CASSLRGTSGRTVSYNEQFF
-,TRBD1,TRBJ1-3,TRBV15,TGTGCCACCAGCAGAGAAGCCGGGACAGGGGACACCATATATTTT,CATSREAGTGDTIYF
-,-,TRBJ1-5,TRBV2,TGTGCCAGCAGTGAAGGCAGGGGAGGGGATCAGCCCCAGCATTTT,CASSEGRGGDQPQHF
-,-,TRBJ1-4,TRBV7-9,TGTGCCAGCAGCTTAGTCGTTCAGGGACGGGAAAAACTGTTTTTT,CASSLVVQGREKLFF
-,TRBD1,TRBJ2-5,TRBV18,TGTGCCAGCTCACCGAGACAGGGACAAGAGACCCAGTACTTC,CASSPRQGQETQYF
-,-,TRBJ1-2,TRBV6-5,TGTGCCAGCACGGACAGTACAGGGCGGGGCTACACCTTC,CASTDSTGRGYTF
few,-,TRBJ1-2,TRBV14,TGTGCCAGCAGCTTACAGGGCCTCTATGGCTACACCTTC,CASSLQGLYGYTF
-,-,TRBJ1-4,TRBV11-1,TGTGCCAGCAGCTTAGTCCAGCCCTATGAAAAACTGTTTTTT,CASSLVQPYEKLFF
-,-,TRBJ2-2,TRBV19,TGTGCCAGTAGTATAGAGAGGAACACCGGGGAGCTGTTTTTT,CASSIERNTGELFF
-,-,TRBJ1-3,TRBV4-1,TGCGCCAGCAGCCAAGGATCCAGGGAAAACACCATATATTTT,CASSQGSRENTIYF
-,-,TRBJ1-3,TRBV10-3,TGTGCCATCAGTGAGTTTAAGGGCTCTGGAAACACCATATATTTT,CAISEFKGSGNTIYF
-,-,TRBJ2-3,TRBV28,TGTGCCAGCAGTCTGGGGGGGACAGCGATATCAAGCACAGATACGCAGTATTTT,CASSLGGTAISSTDTQYF
-,-,TRBJ1-5,TRBV6-5,TGTGCCAGCAGTGTTGGGGTTCTCGGCAATCAGCCCCAGCATTTT,CASSVGVLGNQPQHF
-,TRBD1,TRBJ2-1,TRBV5-4,TGTGCCAGCAGCCGGGACAGTCCTTCCTACAATGAGCAGTTCTTC,CASSRDSPSYNEQFF
few,-,TRBJ2-7,TRBV7-2,TGTGCCAGCAGCTTAGCGCCGGACTACGAGCAGTACTTC,CASSLAPDYEQYF
-,-,TRBJ2-7,TRBV15,TGTGCCACCAGCAGAGAGCTCGAGCAGTACTTC,CATSRELEQYF
-,TRBD2,TRBJ2-1,TRBV28,TGTGCCAGCAGTGCCAGACTAGCGGGTACGTTCAATGAGCAGTTCTTC,CASSARLAGTFNEQFF
-,-,TRBJ2-7,TRBV29-1,TGCAGCGTTGATGCCCCCCCTCCCCGCGAGCAGTACTTC,CSVDAPPPREQYF
-,-,TRBJ2-3,TRBV5-1,TGCGCCAGCAGCTTGGCGAGACAGGTCACAGATACGCAGTATTTT,CASSLARQVTDTQYF